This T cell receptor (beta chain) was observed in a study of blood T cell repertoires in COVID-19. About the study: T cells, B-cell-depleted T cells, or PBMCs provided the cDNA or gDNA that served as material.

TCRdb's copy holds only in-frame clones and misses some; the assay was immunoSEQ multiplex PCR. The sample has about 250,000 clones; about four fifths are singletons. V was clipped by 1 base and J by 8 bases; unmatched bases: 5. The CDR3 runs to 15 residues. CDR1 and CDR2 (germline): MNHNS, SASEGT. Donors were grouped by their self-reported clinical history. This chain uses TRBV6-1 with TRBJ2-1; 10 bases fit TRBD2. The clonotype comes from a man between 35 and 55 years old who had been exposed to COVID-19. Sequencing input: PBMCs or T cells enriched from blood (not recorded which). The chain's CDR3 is CASSEDLAGVYEQFF. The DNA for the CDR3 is TGTGCCAGCAGTGAAGATCTAGCGGGAGTGTATGAGCAGTTCTTC.